This T cell receptor beta chain was observed in a study of cytomegalovirus exposure and HLA in healthy donors. Comments on this clone: The antigen remains unidentified.

The CDR3 spans 16 residues. The germline V gene has CDR1 SEHNR and CDR2 FQNEAQ (reference sequence). Trimming removed 5 bases at V and 1 base at J, with 12 bases between. PCR was performed using 60 Vbeta and 13 Jbeta primers. Measured with immunoSEQ multiplex PCR; TCRdb has only the in-frame clones, and not every one. This sample carries 90,000 to 130,000 clones, 82% of them seen once, and the ten largest clones take 22%. General study results and limits: A highly shared variant cluster was judged a likely technical artifact. The study put 160 or so TCR beta chains on its list as cytomegalovirus-associated. The study dropped some indistinguishable V segments, TRBV6-2 and TRBV6-3 among them.

The chain carries TRBV7-9 and TRBJ2-6; D ambiguous. The sample consisted of PBMCs. This TCR derives from a man aged 25 to 40 in good health and CMV-seropositive. DNA of the CDR3: TGTGCCAGCAGCCTAACAACCGGGTCTGGGGCCAACGTCCTGACTTTC. As protein: CASSLTTGSGANVLTF.